The rows below give T cell receptor beta chains drawn from one sample of a study of T cell repertoires in breast cancer. TCRdb re-analysed the emulsion pairing reads in MiXCR, keeping a single row per CDR3 protein. The sample has around 43,000 distinct CDR3 sequences; 45% are singletons. The sample was CD8+ T cells. Receptors originate from a pool of human donors with breast cancer or a healthy control (not recorded which). Each CDR3 is given with its conserved first and last residue. A D gene is named only where the DNA matches it firmly. Clone size is given for some rows only: seen once, a few or many times, or a class if the clone is expanded.

j_call d_call clone_size v_call cdr3_nt cdr3_aa
TRBJ2-7 TRBD2 once TRBV10-2 TGCGCCAGCAAGCTTGTTGGTACTAGCGCCAACCACGAGCAGTACTTC CASKLVGTSANHEQYF
TRBJ2-1 - - TRBV19 TGTGCCAGTAGTTTCACGGACGGTGACAATGAGCAGTTCTTC CASSFTDGDNEQFF
TRBJ1-1 TRBD1 - TRBV5-4 TGTGCCAGCAGCCCGGACAGGGGGCAATGGACTGAAGCTTTCTTT CASSPDRGQWTEAFF
TRBJ2-3 - - TRBV5-1 TGCGCCAGCAGCTTGAAATTCCTGGGCACAGATACGCAGTATTTT CASSLKFLGTDTQYF
TRBJ1-3 - - TRBV28 TGTGCCAGCAGTTTTGGGGGCTACTCTGGAAACACCATATATTTT CASSFGGYSGNTIYF
TRBJ1-5 - - TRBV20-1 TGCAGTTCTATTCGAGGGACCCCCGGGAGCAATCAGCCCCAGCATTTT CSSIRGTPGSNQPQHF
TRBJ1-6 TRBD1 - TRBV7-2 TGTGCCAGTGGGACAGACTATAATTCACCCCTCCACTTT CASGTDYNSPLHF
TRBJ2-7 - - TRBV28 TGTGCCAGCGGAGGGGGCAGCCTTTCCTACGAGCAGTACTTC CASGGGSLSYEQYF
TRBJ2-7 - few TRBV6-6 TGTGCCAGCAGTTATATAGAATCCCACGAGCAGTACTTC CASSYIESHEQYF
TRBJ2-1 - few TRBV2 TGTGCCAGCAACGAGGGCCCCTACAATGAGCAGTTCTTC CASNEGPYNEQFF
TRBJ1-6 - - TRBV6-1 TGTGCCAGCAGTTATACCGACAATCATGGTTCACCCCTCCACTTT CASSYTDNHGSPLHF
TRBJ1-3 - few TRBV28 TGTGCCAGCAGTAGCTTGGGAGAATACTCTGGAAACACCATATATTTT CASSSLGEYSGNTIYF
TRBJ1-1 - - TRBV12-3/TRBV12-4 TGTGCCAGCAGTTTCTCAACCGACCGATCTGAAGCTTTCTTT CASSFSTDRSEAFF
TRBJ2-1 - once TRBV10-3 TGTGCCATCAGTCTGGAGGGGGCAGCCTACAATGAGCAGTTCTTC CAISLEGAAYNEQFF
TRBJ2-7 - - TRBV7-9 TGTGCCAGCAGCTTAGACGCCTCCTACGAGCAGTACTTC CASSLDASYEQYF
TRBJ1-2 - - TRBV29-1 TGCAGCGTTGCCCAGTCACGCTATGGCTACACCTTC CSVAQSRYGYTF
TRBJ2-3 TRBD2 - TRBV4-2 TGTGCCAGCAGCCAAGATTCGAGGACTAGGGATACGCAGTATTTT CASSQDSRTRDTQYF
TRBJ2-7 - - TRBV19 TGTGCCAGTAGTATCGTTCCCGGGAGTTACGAGCAGTACTTC CASSIVPGSYEQYF
TRBJ2-5 TRBD2 - TRBV12-3/TRBV12-4 TGTGCCAGCAGAACTAGCGGTCAAGAGACCCAGTACTTC CASRTSGQETQYF
TRBJ1-2 - few TRBV19 TGTGCCAGTAGTCCAAGGTCGGGTTCTAACTATGGCTACACCTTC CASSPRSGSNYGYTF
TRBJ2-7 TRBD2 once TRBV6-1 TGTGCCTGCAGGGAGACTAGCGGTTACTCCTACGAGCAGTACTTC CACRETSGYSYEQYF
TRBJ2-1 - few TRBV6-1 TGTGCCAGCAGTGTGGGGGGGCTGGAGCAGTTCTTC CASSVGGLEQFF
TRBJ1-1 - - TRBV5-4 TGTGCCAGCAGCTTGCGACACGAAAACACTGAAGCTTTCTTT CASSLRHENTEAFF
TRBJ2-1 - - TRBV2 TGTGCCAGCAGTGGACAGCTGGGGCACAATGAGCAGTTCTTC CASSGQLGHNEQFF
TRBJ1-1 - - TRBV3-1 TGTGCCAGCAGCCAACCGGGGTTGGGAAACACTGAAGCTTTCTTT CASSQPGLGNTEAFF
TRBJ2-2 TRBD2 - TRBV19 TGTGCCAGTAGCGGATCGGGGGGCACCGGGGAGCTGTTTTTT CASSGSGGTGELFF